Below, 9 T cell receptor beta chains from the same sample are listed, as sequenced in a study of T cells after yellow fever vaccination. TCRdb re-called the 5' RACE reads with MiXCR, one entry per CDR3 protein. The table shows 300,000 to 350,000 distinct CDR3 sequences, with roughly 4.3% occurring only once. The sample in question was PBMCs, obtained 15 days after the yellow fever booster vaccination. These receptors were collected from a man aged 18 to 30 who received the YFV17D yellow fever vaccine.

This clonotype was observed a handful of times. The V gene is TRBV28, the J gene TRBJ1-5; 7 bases are a match to TRBD1. The CDR3 covers 17 residues. Germline lookup yields CDR1 MDHEN and CDR2 SYDVKM. Trimming at V came to 5 bases and at J to 7 bases, leaving 17 bases not matched to a gene. For the CDR3, the DNA is TGTGCCAGCAGTCTCGGACCTAAGACAGGGATCGGACAGCCCCAGCATTTT. The encoded protein is CASSLGPKTGIGQPQHF.

The CDR3: CASSQVGADIQYF. The CDR3 DNA follows: TGTGCCAGCAGCCAAGTCGGGGCGGACATTCAGTACTTC. The gene calls are TRBV14 and TRBJ2-4; D possibly matches TRBD1 or TRBD2 (5 bases each). Germline V gene lookup returns CDR1 SGHDN and CDR2 FVKESK. This CDR3 comprises 13 residues. V was clipped by 1 base and J by 8 bases, with 9 bases between them.

In its sample, this clonotype was seen many times. The V call is TRBV27, the J call TRBJ2-1, with D possibly being TRBD2 (7 bases). The CDR3 sequence is 15 residues long. The V end was cut by 3 bases, the J end by 4 bases, with 13 bases between. Per germline, CDR1 MNHEY and CDR2 SMNVEV (reference sequence). CDR3 DNA: TGTGCCAGCAGTTTCATGGGGGGGGCGTACAATGAGCAGTTCTTC. Protein: CASSFMGGAYNEQFF.

This clonotype was counted between two and nine times. The chain joins TRBV29-1 to TRBJ2-5; D is uncertain. V was trimmed by 7 bases and J by 0 bases, leaving 9 bases between them. Germline assignment: CDR1 SQVTM and CDR2 ANQGSEA. The CDR3 is made up of 12 amino acids. DNA of the CDR3: TGCAGCGGTGGTAACTACCAAGAGACCCAGTACTTC. Protein sequence: CSGGNYQETQYF.

This clonotype appeared a few times. The chain is built from TRBV5-1 and TRBJ2-7, with 11 bases lining up with TRBD1. The V and J ends lost 3 bases and 6 bases, in that order; junction bases with no gene match: 11. Germline V CDR1 and CDR2: SGHRS, YFSETQ. The CDR3 contains 16 residues. The CDR3 coding sequence is TGCGCCAGCAGCTACCTGACCGGACAGGGGGCGCGCGAGCAGTACTTC. Amino acid sequence: CASSYLTGQGAREQYF.

This clonotype was detected only a few times. This chain connects TRBV7-6 to TRBJ2-1; D remains unclear. The CDR3 covers 13 residues. V lost 1 base to trimming and J lost 8 bases, with 9 bases between them. Germline lookup yields CDR1 SGHVS and CDR2 FNYEAQ. CDR3 amino acids: CASSLVRSDEQFF. DNA of the CDR3: TGTGCCAGCAGCTTAGTCAGGTCTGATGAGCAGTTCTTC.

In its sample, this clonotype was seen many times. This sequence joins TRBV4-2 and TRBJ2-7; tentatively, D is TRBD2 (6 bases). Germline-derived CDR1 and CDR2 are LGHNA and YNFKEQ. This CDR3 spans 15 amino acids. V was trimmed by 4 bases and J by 0 bases, leaving 13 bases between them. The CDR3 DNA sequence: TGTGCCAGCAGCCCGGCCGGGACTTCCTCCTACGAGCAGTACTTC. It encodes CASSPAGTSSYEQYF.

This clonotype has just a few counts. This chain joins TRBV6-5 and TRBJ1-1, with D perhaps TRBD1 (5 bases). CDR1 and CDR2 from the germline V gene are MNHEY and SVGAGI. The CDR3 has 15 residues. Trimming removed 2 bases from V and 1 base from J, with 11 bases in between. In nucleotides, the CDR3 is TGTGCCAGCAGTTACGAGGGGCTCCGGAACACTGAAGCTTTCTTT. Protein product: CASSYEGLRNTEAFF.

The sample holds many counts of this clonotype. The gene calls are TRBV28 and TRBJ2-7; 8 nucleotides align to TRBD1. Germline trimming cut 4 bases from V and 2 bases from J; bases unmatched to any gene: 7. Germline loops: CDR1 MDHEN, CDR2 SYDVKM. The CDR3 is made up of 15 amino acids. Here the CDR3 DNA reads TGTGCCAGCAGTTCTCAGGGGGCTGGCCCCTACGAGCAGTACGTC. Its protein is CASSSQGAGPYEQYV.